A single sample gave rise to the 15 T cell receptor beta chains below, sequenced in a study of cytomegalovirus exposure and HLA in healthy donors. It was with 60 Vbeta and 13 Jbeta primers that the PCR ran. Clones were sequenced by immunoSEQ multiplex PCR, and TCRdb holds only the in-frame ones, with some missing. Here the sample spans about 170,000 clones, around 85% being singletons. Sequences were obtained from PBMCs. Source of these receptors: a boy aged 2 to 9 in good health and CMV-seronegative.

The chain combines TRBV6-5 with TRBJ1-2, with no clear D. Germline V gene lookup returns CDR1 MNHEY and CDR2 SVGAGI. V dropped 0 bases and J dropped 0 bases, with 8 bases sitting between them. The CDR3 consists of 15 residues. The chain's CDR3 is CASSYSSIANYGYTF. The CDR3 DNA follows: TGTGCCAGCAGTTACTCGAGCATCGCTAACTATGGCTACACCTTC.

The chain links TRBV15 to TRBJ1-2; weak D call: TRBD1 (6 bases). Trimming shortened V by 0 bases and J by 10 bases, and 18 bases separated the two germline ends. Germline CDR1 reads LNHNV; CDR2 reads YYDKDF (reference sequence). CDR3 size: 15 residues. CDR3 bases: TGTGCCACCAGCAGAGATTCCGCAGGGGACGGCGTCTACACCTTC. This encodes CATSRDSAGDGVYTF. Full variable domain (missing parts from reference TRBV15 and TRBJ1-2): DAMVIQNPRYQVTQFGKPVTLSCSQTLNHNVMYWYQQKSSQAPKLLFHYYDKDFNNEADTPDNFQSRRPNTSFCFLDIRSPGLGDTAMYLCATSRDSAGDGVYTFGSGTRLTVV.

This clone showed up just once. The chain carries TRBV10-2 and TRBJ2-2; the match to TRBD1 covers 9 bases. The length of the CDR3 is 15 residues. Germline loops: CDR1 WSHSY, CDR2 SAAADI. V shed 4 bases, J shed 3 bases, and the junction held 3 bases outside the gene matches. The CDR3, as DNA: TGCGCCAGCAGTGGACGGACAGGGGACACCGGGGAGCTGTTTTTT. Translated: CASSGRTGDTGELFF.

J is TRBJ1-6 and V is TRBV28; D might be TRBD1 (5 bases). Trimming stripped 2 bases from V and 0 bases from J, with 11 bases between. CDR3 size: 17 residues. Germline-derived CDR1 and CDR2 are MDHEN and SYDVKM. The CDR3 loop reads CASSLEGRFSYNSPLHF. The CDR3 nucleotides read TGTGCCAGCAGTTTAGAGGGGAGGTTCTCCTATAATTCACCCCTCCACTTT.

This chain joins TRBV4-1 and TRBJ1-4; maybe TRBD1 (5 bases). The CDR3 covers 14 residues. The V end was cut by 3 bases, the J end by 5 bases, with 10 bases between. The germline V gene encodes CDR1 MGHRA and CDR2 YSYEKL. CDR3 in amino acids: CASSQGGWNEKLFF. In DNA, the CDR3 is TGCGCCAGCAGCCAGGGGGGTTGGAATGAAAAACTGTTTTTT.

The CDR3, as DNA: TGTGCCAGCAGCTTAGAAGGGCTGGGGGGGGAGCAGTTCTTC. Amino acid sequence: CASSLEGLGGEQFF. The genes are TRBV7-6 and TRBJ2-1; 7 bases are a match to TRBD2. The germline CDR1 and CDR2 sequences are SGHVS and FNYEAQ. With V trimmed by 1 base and J by 10 bases, 7 bases remained unmatched. The CDR3 is made up of 14 amino acids.

This rearrangement joins TRBV5-4 to TRBJ2-3; TRBD2 matches 9 bases. This CDR3 spans 15 amino acids. V shed 1 base, J shed 3 bases, and the junction held 3 bases outside the gene matches. Looked up from germline, CDR1 is SGHNT and CDR2 is YYREEE (reference sequence). The CDR3 spells CASSLSGLATDTQYF. The CDR3 DNA sequence: TGTGCCAGCAGCTTGTCCGGACTAGCGACAGATACGCAGTATTTT.

This chain joins TRBV28 and TRBJ2-4, with D uncertain. The germline V gene has CDR1 MDHEN and CDR2 SYDVKM. V was trimmed by 5 bases and J by 0 bases, leaving 11 bases between them. CDR3 length: 15 amino acids. CDR3 sequence reads: CASSPLELAKNIQYF. The CDR3 DNA reads TGTGCCAGCAGTCCCCTAGAGTTAGCCAAAAACATTCAGTACTTC.

This clone was seen a few times. The CDR3 region is CATSRDLAASGYTF. DNA of the CDR3: TGTGCCACCAGCAGAGATCTGGCAGCGAGCGGCTACACCTTC. V and J are TRBV15 and TRBJ1-2, with D uncertain. Germline V gives CDR1 LNHNV, CDR2 YYDKDF (reference sequence). V lost 0 bases and J 8 bases, leaving 13 bases between the germline ends. The CDR3 covers 14 residues.

The chain has TRBV5-4 and TRBJ2-3; tentatively, D is TRBD2 (5 bases). The CDR3 totals 16 residues. The germline CDR1 and CDR2 sequences are SGHNT and YYREEE (reference sequence). Trimming removed 1 base at V and 5 bases at J, with 17 bases between. The CDR3 reads CASSLSTERRIDTQYF. The CDR3 bases are TGTGCCAGCAGCTTGAGTACAGAAAGGAGGATAGATACGCAGTATTTT.

J is TRBJ1-1 and V is TRBV28; 7 positions agree with TRBD1. The length of the CDR3 is 13 residues. CDR1 is MDHEN and CDR2 is SYDVKM in the germline V gene. After removal of 8 bases from V and 0 bases from J, the junction contained 3 bases not matched to a gene. In DNA form, the CDR3 reads TGTGCCAGCCAAGGGACAGTGAACACTGAAGCTTTCTTT. It is translated as CASQGTVNTEAFF.

Concerning this clone itself: Different DNA sequences within this sample yield the same CDR3. This chain connects TRBV28 to TRBJ1-1; 10 bases line up with TRBD1. The CDR3 consists of 15 residues. Germline loops: CDR1 MDHEN, CDR2 SYDVKM. V shed 3 bases and J 4 bases; nucleotides not matched to a gene: 5. CDR3 residues: CASSLGQGFRTEAFF. The CDR3 nucleotides read TGTGCCAGCAGTTTGGGACAGGGGTTCCGCACTGAAGCTTTCTTT.

CDR3 amino acids: CASSLTGWDTGELFF. Here the CDR3 DNA reads TGTGCCAGCAGTTTAACAGGGTGGGACACCGGGGAGCTGTTTTTT. The rearrangement joins TRBV28 to TRBJ2-2, with a tentative D call TRBD1 (6 bases). Trimming removed 2 bases at V and 3 bases at J, with 10 bases between. CDR3 length equals 15 residues. The germline V gene encodes CDR1 MDHEN and CDR2 SYDVKM. The whole variable domain, filled in from reference TRBV28 and TRBJ2-2, reads DVKVTQSSRYLVKRTGEKVFLECVQDMDHENMFWYRQDPGLGLRLIYFSYDVKMKEKGDIPEGYSVSREKKERFSLILESASTNQTSMYLCASSLTGWDTGELFFGEGSRLTVL.

The chain carries TRBV2 and TRBJ1-2, with no clear D. Trimming removed 3 bases at V and 5 bases at J, with 7 bases between. Germline values: CDR1 SNHLY, CDR2 FYNNEI. The CDR3 contains 12 residues. This CDR3 reads CASSDSQYGYTF. DNA of the CDR3: TGTGCCAGCAGTGATAGCCAGTATGGCTACACCTTC.

J is TRBJ2-6 and V is TRBV19, with 11 bases matching TRBD1. Germline-derived CDR1 and CDR2 are LNHDA and SQIVND (reference sequence). The junction had 14 bases not matched to a gene; V was cut back by 5 bases and J by 2 bases. The CDR3 length is 20 residues. CDR3 sequence (DNA): TGTGCCAGTAGTCTATGGGGGGGGACAGGGGGAAAGACTGGGGCCAACGTCCTGACTTTC. Translation gives CASSLWGGTGGKTGANVLTF.